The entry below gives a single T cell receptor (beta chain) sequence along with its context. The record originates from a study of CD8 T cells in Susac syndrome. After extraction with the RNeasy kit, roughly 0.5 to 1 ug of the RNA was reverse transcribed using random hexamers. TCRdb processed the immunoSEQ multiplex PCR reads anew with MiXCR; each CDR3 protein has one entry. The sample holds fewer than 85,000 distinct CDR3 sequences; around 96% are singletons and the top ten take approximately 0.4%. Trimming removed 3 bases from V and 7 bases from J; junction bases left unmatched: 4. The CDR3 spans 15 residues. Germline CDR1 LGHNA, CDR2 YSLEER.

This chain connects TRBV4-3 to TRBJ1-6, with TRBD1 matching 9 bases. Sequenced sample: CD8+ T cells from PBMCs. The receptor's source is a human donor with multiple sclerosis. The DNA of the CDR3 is TGCGCCAGCAGCCATTGGGACAGGGAGAATTCACCCCTCCACTTT. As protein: CASSHWDRENSPLHF.